Included here is one T cell receptor beta chain sequence, with context. Sequencing of TCR beta, carried out with a high-throughput approach, was applied to CD8+ and CD4+ T cells from the blood. The multiple sclerosis controls, all treatment-naive patients, had relapsing-remitting disease that was stable or active. Through negative isolation, CD4+ and CD8+ T cells were obtained, while TEMRA cells were enriched using FACS. Reverse transcription of roughly 0.5 to 1 ug RNA was carried out with random hexamers. The immunoSEQ assay covered 54 Vbeta and 13 Jbeta segments for CDR3. A single record per CDR3 protein comes from TCRdb applying MiXCR to the immunoSEQ multiplex PCR reads. Of around 270,000 distinct CDR3 sequences in the sample, about 82% were seen once. V was cut by 3 bases and J by 2 bases, with 7 bases left in between. From germline, CDR1 is LGHNA and CDR2 YSLEER. This CDR3 has 14 amino acids.

These data originate in a study of CD8 T cells in Susac syndrome. This receptor was taken from a human donor with multiple sclerosis. The chain combines TRBV4-3 with TRBJ2-2, with unresolved D. The sequenced sample was CD8+ T cells from PBMCs. This CDR3 is CASSHRTNTGELFF. In DNA form, the CDR3 reads TGCGCCAGCAGCCACCGGACCAACACCGGGGAGCTGTTTTTT.